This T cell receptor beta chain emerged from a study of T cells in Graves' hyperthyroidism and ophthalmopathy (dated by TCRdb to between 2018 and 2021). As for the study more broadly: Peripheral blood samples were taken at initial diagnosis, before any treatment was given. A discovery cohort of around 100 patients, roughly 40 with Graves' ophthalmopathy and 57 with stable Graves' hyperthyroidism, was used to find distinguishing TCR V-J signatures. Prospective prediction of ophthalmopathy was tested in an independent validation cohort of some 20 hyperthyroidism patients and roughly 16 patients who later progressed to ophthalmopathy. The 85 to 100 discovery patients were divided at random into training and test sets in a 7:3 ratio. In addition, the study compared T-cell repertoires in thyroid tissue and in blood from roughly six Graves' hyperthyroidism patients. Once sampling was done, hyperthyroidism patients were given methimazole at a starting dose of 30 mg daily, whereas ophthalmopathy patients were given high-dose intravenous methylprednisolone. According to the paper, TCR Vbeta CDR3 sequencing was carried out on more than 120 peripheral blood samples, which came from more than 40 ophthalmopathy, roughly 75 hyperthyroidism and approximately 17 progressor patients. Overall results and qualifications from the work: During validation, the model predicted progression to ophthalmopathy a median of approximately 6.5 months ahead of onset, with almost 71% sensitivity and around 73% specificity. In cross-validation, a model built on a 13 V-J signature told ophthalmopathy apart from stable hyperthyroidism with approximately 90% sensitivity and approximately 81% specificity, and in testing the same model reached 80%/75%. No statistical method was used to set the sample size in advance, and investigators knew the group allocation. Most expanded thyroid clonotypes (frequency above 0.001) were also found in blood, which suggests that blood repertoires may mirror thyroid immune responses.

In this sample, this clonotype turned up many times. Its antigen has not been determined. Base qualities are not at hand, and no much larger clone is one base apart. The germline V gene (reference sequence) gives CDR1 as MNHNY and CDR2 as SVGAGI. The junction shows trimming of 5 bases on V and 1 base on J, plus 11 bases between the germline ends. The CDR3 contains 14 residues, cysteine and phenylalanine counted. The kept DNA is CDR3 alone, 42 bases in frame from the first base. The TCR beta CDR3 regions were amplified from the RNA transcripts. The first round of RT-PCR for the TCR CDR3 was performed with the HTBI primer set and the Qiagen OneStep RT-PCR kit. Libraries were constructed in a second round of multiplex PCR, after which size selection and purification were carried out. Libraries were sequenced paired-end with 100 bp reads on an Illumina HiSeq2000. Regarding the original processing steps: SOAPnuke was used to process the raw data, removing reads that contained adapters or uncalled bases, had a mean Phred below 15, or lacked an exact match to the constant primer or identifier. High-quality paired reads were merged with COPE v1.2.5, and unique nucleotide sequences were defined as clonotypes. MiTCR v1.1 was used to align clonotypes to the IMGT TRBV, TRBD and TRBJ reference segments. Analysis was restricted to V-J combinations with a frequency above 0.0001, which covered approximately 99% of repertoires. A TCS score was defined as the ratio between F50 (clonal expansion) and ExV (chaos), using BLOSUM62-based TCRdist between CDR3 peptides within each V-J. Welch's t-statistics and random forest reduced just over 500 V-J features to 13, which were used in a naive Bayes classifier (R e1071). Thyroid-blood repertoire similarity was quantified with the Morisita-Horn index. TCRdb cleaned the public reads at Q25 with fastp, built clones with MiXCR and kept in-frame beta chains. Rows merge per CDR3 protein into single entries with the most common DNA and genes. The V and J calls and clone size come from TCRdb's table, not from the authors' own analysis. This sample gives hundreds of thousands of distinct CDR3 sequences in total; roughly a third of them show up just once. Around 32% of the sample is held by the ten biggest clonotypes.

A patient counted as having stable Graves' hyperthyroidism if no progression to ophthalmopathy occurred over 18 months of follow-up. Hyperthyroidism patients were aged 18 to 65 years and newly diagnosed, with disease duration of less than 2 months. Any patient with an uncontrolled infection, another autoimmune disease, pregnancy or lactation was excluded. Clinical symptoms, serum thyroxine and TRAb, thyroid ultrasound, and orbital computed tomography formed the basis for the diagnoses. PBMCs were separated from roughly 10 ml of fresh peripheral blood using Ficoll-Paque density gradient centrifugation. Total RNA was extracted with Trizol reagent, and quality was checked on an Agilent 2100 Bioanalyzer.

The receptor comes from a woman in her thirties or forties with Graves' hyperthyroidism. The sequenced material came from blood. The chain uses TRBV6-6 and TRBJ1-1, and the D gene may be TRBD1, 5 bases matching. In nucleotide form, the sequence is TGTGCCAGCAGTCGGGGACGGGGGAACACTGAAGCTTTCTTT. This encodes CASSRGRGNTEAFF.